These 2 T cell receptor beta chains originate from one sample sequenced in a study of shared clonotypes between healthy human individuals. Generated by immunoSEQ multiplex PCR, the TCRdb table keeps only in-frame clones and is missing some. There are about 1,800,000 clones in the sample; about 95% occur only once, and 0.9% to 1.5% lies in the top ten. Positive CCR7 selection of CD45RO-negative cells yielded the naive CD8 cells, and terminally differentiated effector memory CD45RA+ cells were excluded. The sample taken for sequencing was naive CD8+ T cells sorted from blood. These TCRs come from a man aged 18 to 30 in good health.

Turning to this clone: Different DNA sequences within this sample yield the same CDR3. The chain links TRBV19 to TRBJ2-1; D gene ambiguous. This CDR3 is 11 amino acids long. Germline-derived CDR1 and CDR2 are LNHDA and SQIVND (reference sequence). The V and J ends lost 4 bases and 2 bases respectively, with 0 bases between them. Written as DNA, the CDR3 is TGTGCCAGTAGTACCTACAATGAGCAGTTCTTC. Translated, it gives CASSTYNEQFF. Supplemented by reference TRBV19 and TRBJ2-1, the full variable domain reads DGGITQSPKYLFRKEGQNVTLSCEQNLNHDAMYWYRQDPGQGLRLIYYSQIVNDFQKGDIAEGYSVSREKKESFPLTVTSAQKNPTAFYLCASSTYNEQFFGPGTRLTVL.

The rearrangement joins TRBV7-9 to TRBJ2-5; 9 positions agree with TRBD2. The CDR3 has 15 residues. The ends lost 5 bases at V and 3 bases at J; junction bases unmatched: 7. Germline V lookup: CDR1 SEHNR, CDR2 FQNEAQ (reference sequence). Here the CDR3 reads CASSQLTSGEETQYF. The CDR3 bases are TGTGCCAGCAGCCAGCTGACTAGCGGAGAAGAGACCCAGTACTTC.